The 24 T cell receptor beta chains in this list originate from one sample, sequenced in a study of HIV-infected children after antiretroviral therapy interruption. Described treatment: PENTA 11 planned treatment interruption arm or continuous ART arm. Unique molecular identifiers were included in an RNA-based 3' RACE TCR library. MiXCR, run by TCRdb on the 3' RACE reads, gives a single entry per CDR3 protein. The sample lists some 90,000 distinct CDR3 sequences, about 6.9% seen once, with 0.85% to 1.2% in the top ten. The sequencing here drew on CD45RA+ CD4+ T cells from PBMCs, pooled from several time points, taken from a donor given antiretroviral therapy, either interrupted or continuous. Subset denoted: naive CD4+ CD45RA+ CD45RO- T cells. The receptor source for this set is a pool of human donors with HIV.

Many counts were recorded for this clonotype. The rearrangement uses TRBV20-1 and TRBJ2-6; D is unclear. V lost 3 bases and J 0 bases, leaving 6 bases between the germline ends. The CDR3 totals 14 residues. Germline CDR1 DFQATT, CDR2 SNEGSKA (reference sequence). This CDR3 is CSASGVSGANVLTF. The CDR3 DNA reads as TGCAGTGCTAGTGGGGTCTCTGGGGCCAACGTCCTGACTTTC.

The chain couples TRBV5-1 to TRBJ1-1; maybe TRBD1 (6 bases). The germline CDR1 and CDR2 sequences are SGHRS and YFSETQ. CDR3 size: 13 residues. V was trimmed by 4 bases and J by 5 bases, leaving 12 bases between them. The CDR3 region is CASSALQGTEAFF. The CDR3 coding sequence is TGCGCCAGCAGCGCCCTGCAGGGGACTGAAGCTTTCTTT.

This clonotype was observed a few times. This chain connects TRBV20-1 to TRBJ2-7; D is unresolved. The CDR3 totals 13 residues. V was clipped by 0 bases and J by 3 bases, with 9 bases between them. Germline V gene sequence: CDR1 DFQATT, CDR2 SNEGSKA (reference sequence). In DNA, the CDR3 is TGCAGTGCTAGAGATCACCCGGACTACGAGCAGTACTTC. It yields the protein CSARDHPDYEQYF.

A word on this clonotype: Being one base from a much bigger clone, this may be a read error. The rearrangement uses TRBV5-1 and TRBJ2-7; 9 positions match TRBD2. V was pared by 4 bases and J by 5 bases, with 7 bases of the junction left unmatched. The CDR3 covers 14 residues. The V gene's germline CDR1 is SGHRS and CDR2 YFSETQ. For the CDR3, the DNA is TGCGCCAGCAGCCGGACTAGCGAGGCCCACGAGCAGTACTTC. Translation: CASSRTSEAHEQYF.

This clonotype was recorded many times. This chain links TRBV20-1 with TRBJ2-7; perhaps D is TRBD1 or TRBD2 (7 bases each). Looked up from germline, CDR1 is DFQATT and CDR2 is SNEGSKA (reference sequence). The CDR3 runs 15 residues. Trimming left V 6 bases short and J 7 bases short, with 25 bases between. For the CDR3, the DNA is TGCAGTGCCACCAAGCGGGACAGCCCCAGGAAAGAGCAGTACTTC. Protein product: CSATKRDSPRKEQYF.

This clonotype was observed many times. The CDR3 sequence: CASPGAITDTQYF. CDR3 coding DNA: TGTGCCTCCCCCGGGGCTATCACAGATACGCAGTATTTT. V gene TRBV7-9 combines with J gene TRBJ2-3; D is possibly TRBD1 or TRBD2 (5 bases each). V shed 11 bases and J shed 2 bases, with 14 bases lying between them. This CDR3 has 13 residues. Germline lookup yields CDR1 SEHNR and CDR2 FQNEAQ (reference sequence).

This clonotype came up many times. The V gene is TRBV12-3 or TRBV12-4, the J gene TRBJ2-2, with unresolved D. There are 18 residues in the CDR3. Trimming pared 5 bases from V and 6 bases from J, leaving 25 bases between. The CDR3 region has the DNA TGTGCCAGCAGTCCCAGTAGGCTGCGTAGGGTTAAATCCGGGGAGCTGTTTTTT. Residues: CASSPSRLRRVKSGELFF.

This clonotype was counted ten times or more. The chain recombines TRBV9 with TRBJ2-3; D perhaps matches TRBD2 (6 bases). The CDR3 consists of 13 residues. Per the germline V gene, CDR1 is SGDLS and CDR2 is YYNGEE. With 5 bases removed from V and 0 bases from J, the gap between germline ends came to 7 bases. In nucleotides, the CDR3 is TGTGCCAGCAGGGGGACTAGCACAGATACGCAGTATTTT. Its translation: CASRGTSTDTQYF.

This clonotype was seen many times. The rearrangement uses TRBV20-1 and TRBJ2-1; maybe TRBD1 (5 bases). The CDR3 is 13 residues long. Germline CDR1 reads DFQATT; CDR2 reads SNEGSKA (reference sequence). The V end lost 0 bases, the J end lost 5 bases, and 8 bases lay between the germline ends. The CDR3 region is CSARDPGNNEQFF. CDR3 in DNA: TGCAGTGCTAGAGATCCAGGGAACAATGAGCAGTTCTTC.

This chain joins TRBV11-2 and TRBJ2-5; TRBD2 agrees at 9 bases. Germline trimming cut 1 base from V and 5 bases from J; bases unmatched to any gene: 11. Germline-derived CDR1 and CDR2 are SGHAT and FQNNGV. CDR3 length equals 17 residues. The CDR3 DNA reads as TGTGCCAGCAGCTTAGGGCGTAGCGGGAGCGGGATGGAGACCCAGTACTTC. This codes for CASSLGRSGSGMETQYF. The full variable domain, in which reference TRBV11-2 and TRBJ2-5 provide the parts outside the CDR3, is EAGVAQSPRYKIIEKRQSVAFWCNPISGHATLYWYQQILGQGPKLLIQFQNNGVVDDSQLPKDRFSAERLKGVDSTLKIQPAKLEDSAVYLCASSLGRSGSGMETQYFGPGTRLLVL.

This clonotype has a count of ten or more. V usage is TRBV6-1 and J usage is TRBJ2-2; no clear D. V dropped 0 bases and J dropped 3 bases, with 5 bases sitting between them. Germline-derived CDR1 and CDR2 are MNHNS and SASEGT. The CDR3 runs to 14 residues. CDR3: CASSEALHTGELFF. CDR3 in DNA: TGTGCCAGCAGTGAAGCGCTTCACACCGGGGAGCTGTTTTTT.

This clonotype was detected ten times or more. This chain links TRBV2 with TRBJ1-2; a possible D gene is TRBD1 (6 bases). The CDR3 consists of 13 residues. Germline assignment: CDR1 SNHLY and CDR2 FYNNEI. Trimming left V 6 bases short and J 7 bases short, with 15 bases between. The DNA of the CDR3 is TGTGCCAGCAGCTTACAGGGTGTCCCTGGCTACACCTTC. Translating gives CASSLQGVPGYTF.

The chain joins TRBV5-1 to TRBJ2-5, with D possibly being TRBD1 (5 bases). The CDR3 covers 14 residues. Trimming pared 3 bases from V and 5 bases from J, leaving 14 bases between. Germline loops: CDR1 SGHRS, CDR2 YFSETQ. The CDR3 nucleotides are TGCGCCAGCAGCTCGACCGACAGACCGGAGACCCAGTACTTC. Amino acids: CASSSTDRPETQYF.

This clonotype was counted at least ten times. V gene TRBV3-1 combines with J gene TRBJ2-7; 10 bases are a match to TRBD2. Germline V gene lookup returns CDR1 LGHDT and CDR2 YNNKEL (reference sequence). CDR3 size: 15 residues. After removal of 0 bases from V and 6 bases from J, the junction contained 5 bases not matched to a gene. This CDR3 reads CASSQETSGFGEQYF. The CDR3 DNA is TGTGCCAGCAGCCAAGAGACTAGCGGGTTCGGCGAGCAGTACTTC.

The V and J genes are TRBV27 and TRBJ1-1, with 8 positions matching TRBD1. V gave up 0 bases and J gave up 4 bases; unmatched junction bases: 4. The CDR3 length is 15 residues. Germline-derived CDR1 and CDR2 are MNHEY and SMNVEV (reference sequence). The CDR3 nucleotides are TGTGCCAGCAGTTTATCGTACACAGGGGGCACTGAAGCTTTCTTT. This translates into CASSLSYTGGTEAFF.

In this sample, this clonotype turned up many times. This chain links TRBV20-1 with TRBJ2-5, with D possibly being TRBD1 (5 bases). This CDR3 has 14 amino acids. Germline V gene lookup returns CDR1 DFQATT and CDR2 SNEGSKA (reference sequence). V gave up 0 bases and J gave up 5 bases, with 13 bases separating them. CDR3 protein: CSARDRQGRETQYF. In DNA, the CDR3 is TGCAGTGCTAGAGATCGGCAGGGCCGGGAGACCCAGTACTTC.

This clonotype has ten or more counts. This CDR3 reads CASSLTSASATDTQYF. CDR3 in DNA: TGCGCCAGCAGCCTCACTAGCGCGAGCGCTACAGATACGCAGTATTTT. The V gene is TRBV5-1, the J gene TRBJ2-3; 7 positions agree with TRBD2. The J segment lost 3 bases and the V segment lost 4 bases, leaving 11 bases of the junction unmatched. CDR1 SGHRS and CDR2 YFSETQ come from the germline V gene. The CDR3 contains 16 residues.

This chain uses TRBV20-1 with TRBJ2-5; possibly TRBD1 for D (5 bases). The CDR3 length is 15 residues. V lost 0 bases and J 1 base, leaving 12 bases between the germline ends. Germline assignment: CDR1 DFQATT and CDR2 SNEGSKA (reference sequence). CDR3 residues: CSARDWGWVQETQYF. CDR3 nucleotide sequence: TGCAGTGCTAGAGATTGGGGCTGGGTCCAAGAGACCCAGTACTTC.

In this sample, this clonotype turned up many times. The rearrangement uses TRBV12-3 or TRBV12-4 and TRBJ2-2; D is possibly TRBD1 or TRBD2 (5 bases each). Trimming took 1 base from V and 3 from J, leaving 6 bases between them. The CDR3 loop spans 14 amino acids. The CDR3 nucleotides read TGTGCCAGCAGTTTAGTGGGGGACACCGGGGAGCTGTTTTTT. It translates to CASSLVGDTGELFF.

This clonotype was counted many times. The V and J genes are TRBV19 and TRBJ2-7; 7 nucleotides line up with TRBD1. CDR1 and CDR2 from the germline V gene are LNHDA and SQIVND (reference sequence). Trimming cost V 1 base and J 5 bases; bases outside gene matches: 11. The CDR3 extends over 16 amino acids. CDR3: CASSIAWTGLSDEQYF. Here the CDR3 DNA reads TGTGCCAGTAGTATAGCCTGGACAGGTTTATCCGACGAGCAGTACTTC.

This clonotype came up many times. The rearrangement links TRBV19 to TRBJ1-5; D call uncertain. V was pared by 10 bases and J by 10 bases, with 20 bases between. CDR1 is LNHDA and CDR2 is SQIVND in the germline V gene (reference sequence). The CDR3 has 13 residues. CDR3 bases: TGTGCCACCGCGACGGGAAGAGGCGATCCCCAGCATTTT. Translating it yields CATATGRGDPQHF. The variable domain in full, with the rest retrieved from reference TRBV19 and TRBJ1-5, is DGGITQSPKYLFRKEGQNVTLSCEQNLNHDAMYWYRQDPGQGLRLIYYSQIVNDFQKGDIAEGYSVSREKKESFPLTVTSAQKNPTAFYLCATATGRGDPQHFGDGTRLSIL.

The sample holds many counts of this clonotype. This chain uses TRBV7-8 with TRBJ2-7, with no clear D. The V end lost 2 bases, the J end lost 4 bases, and 9 bases lay between the germline ends. CDR1 is SGHVS and CDR2 is FQNEAQ in the germline V gene. The CDR3 length is 13 residues. The CDR3 protein is CASSLTRVYEQYF. The CDR3 DNA reads TGTGCCAGCAGCTTAACCAGAGTATACGAGCAGTACTTC.

This clonotype was observed at least ten times. The rearrangement uses TRBV7-3 and TRBJ2-3; 8 positions agree with TRBD1. CDR1 SGHTA and CDR2 FQGTGA come from the germline V gene. The ends lost 5 bases at V and 6 bases at J; junction bases unmatched: 4. This CDR3 spans 13 amino acids. The DNA for the CDR3 is TGTGCCAGCAGCAGGACAGGGTTGGATACGCAGTATTTT. Translated, it gives CASSRTGLDTQYF.

At least ten counts were recorded for this clonotype. The V call is TRBV5-6, the J call TRBJ2-5; TRBD2 agrees at 9 bases. Unmatched junction bases numbered 5, after V lost 1 base and J lost 4 bases. The length of the CDR3 is 15 residues. Germline V gives CDR1 SGHDT, CDR2 YYEEEE. CDR3 sequence: CASSLRLAGRETQYF. Here the CDR3 DNA reads TGTGCCAGCAGCTTGAGGCTAGCGGGAAGAGAGACCCAGTACTTC.